This T cell receptor beta chain was recorded in a study of long-term antiretroviral therapy in people with HIV. Of note for this clone: Other DNA sequences in this specimen translate into the identical CDR3.

The CDR3 sequence is 17 residues long. The ends lost 5 bases at V and 8 bases at J; junction bases unmatched: 15. Germline V gene sequence: CDR1 SEHNR, CDR2 FQNEAQ (reference sequence). This was the immunoSEQ v3.0 assay at survey level. Measured with immunoSEQ multiplex PCR; TCRdb has only the in-frame clones, and not every one. The table shows about 14,000 clones, with approximately 80% occurring only once. This TCR derives from a man younger than 45 with HIV. This sequence joins TRBV7-9 and TRBJ2-4; 10 positions agree with TRBD2. Here the sequenced sample was unsorted PBMCs, taken 0.4 years after starting antiretroviral therapy. DNA of the CDR3: TGTGCCAGCAGCCTAGGTGAGCGGGGGGGCTGCTTGGACATTCAGTACTTC. It encodes CASSLGERGGCLDIQYF.